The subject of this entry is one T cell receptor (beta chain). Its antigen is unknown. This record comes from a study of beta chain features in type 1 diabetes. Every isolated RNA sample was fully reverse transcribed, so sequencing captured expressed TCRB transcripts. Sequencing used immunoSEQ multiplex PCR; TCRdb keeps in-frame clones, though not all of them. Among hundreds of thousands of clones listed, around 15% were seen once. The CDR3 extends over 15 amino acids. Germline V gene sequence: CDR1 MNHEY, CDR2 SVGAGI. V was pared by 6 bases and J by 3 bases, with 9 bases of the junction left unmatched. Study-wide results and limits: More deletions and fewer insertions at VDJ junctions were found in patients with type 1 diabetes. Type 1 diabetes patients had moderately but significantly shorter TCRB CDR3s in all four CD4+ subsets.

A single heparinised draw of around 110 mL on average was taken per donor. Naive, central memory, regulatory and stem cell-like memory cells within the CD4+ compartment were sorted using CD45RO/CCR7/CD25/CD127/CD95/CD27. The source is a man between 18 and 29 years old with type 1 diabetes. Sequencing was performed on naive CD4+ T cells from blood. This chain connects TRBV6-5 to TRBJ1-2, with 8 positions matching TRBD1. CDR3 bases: TGTGCCAGCAGCCGCTTCGGACAGGGAGACTATGGCTACACCTTC. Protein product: CASSRFGQGDYGYTF.